This T cell receptor (beta chain) was recovered during a study of graft-versus-host responses after intestinal transplantation (dated by TCRdb to the early 2020s). Background on the whole study: Multivisceral, liver-intestinal, or isolated intestinal transplants were received by the recipients. Every recipient was given anti-thymocyte globulin induction, followed by around three years of maintenance tacrolimus and steroids. After intestinal transplantation, graft-versus-host and host-versus-graft alloreactive T cell clones were followed in the graft, circulation and bone marrow using bulk TCR-beta CDR3 sequencing. Alloreactive clones were identified by sequencing pre-transplant mixed lymphocyte reaction products and comparing them with unstimulated pre-transplant donor and recipient T cells. The cohort enrolled 24 intestinal transplant recipients, one of whom was a retransplant, and a few patients without pretransplant specimens were excluded. Donor T cell macrochimerism was defined as a peak of at least 4% donor T cells among recipient peripheral blood mononuclear cells. Instead of going to the commercial service, samples from a few later patients were sequenced in-house on an Illumina MiSeq and processed with MiXCR.

Blood samples were collected up to 4 times in the first month after transplant and then at least monthly when available. The research as a whole found: Early after transplant, peak levels of circulating GvH clones were associated with declines in HvG clones. GvH clones were detected in recipient bone marrow, and some of these GvH clones were observed earlier in ileal mucosa or blood, consistent with an intestinal mucosal origin. The conclusions were limited by the relatively low number and heterogeneity of the intestinal transplant patients. In patients with donor T cell macrochimerism, the allografts had high GvH to HvG T cell clonal ratios.

CDR1 and CDR2 are drawn from the germline V gene: MNHNS, SASEGT. The CDR3 sequence holds 14 residues, the cysteine and phenylalanine included. Only CDR3 DNA is held: 42 bases, read in frame from base 1. V loses 4 bases at its end and J loses 6 bases; junction bases beyond the gene matches: 5. Library preparation was by the immunoSEQ multiplex PCR assay. For most patients, genomic DNA was subjected to high-throughput TCR-beta CDR3 sequencing by Adaptive Biotechnologies. Per the original workflow: Adaptive's ImmunoSEQ software was the source of the TCR sequencing data for roughly 19 patients, while three other patients were processed with MiXCR and VDJtools. CDR3 nucleotide sequences shared between donor and recipient were removed because the origin of such sequences could not be assigned. To count as alloreactive, a clone needed at least 2-fold expansion over unstimulated cells and a minimum CFSE-low frequency of 0.002% (template counts) or 0.001% (read counts). A clone was considered mappable if detected in the sequenced pre-transplant spleen, lymph node, or MLR CFSE-low populations of the donor or recipient. The cumulative frequency of alloreactive clones was calculated as a percentage of all sequences, weighted by copy number. TCRdb obtained this table from immuneACCESS and retained in-frame rearrangements with V and J assigned. These tables miss some clones; where compared with another copy, unresolved V genes account for less than half of the shortfall, and the remainder is unexplained. V, J and clone size were drawn from that table, and D and trimming were deduced from the DNA. In this sample the table shows over 45,000 clones, about 93% of which occur a single time. 5% to 7% of the sample is in the top ten clones.

As for this clone: There is no known antigen for this receptor. Base qualities are not at hand, and no much larger clone is one base apart.

The rearrangement joined TRBV6-1 to TRBJ2-1; 8 bases in between match TRBD1. The source of this sequence is a human patient who received an intestinal transplant, so some T cells may come from the graft donor. Sequences were derived from PBMCs, sampled 786 days after a first intestinal transplant, on the day of a second. The CDR3 reads CASSGLTGGNEQFF. Here is the DNA: TGTGCCAGCAGTGGGCTAACAGGGGGCAATGAGCAGTTCTTC.